This T cell receptor (beta chain) was captured by sequencing in a study of OX40 agonist ivuxolimab in advanced cancers. Study at large: People who had prior anti-PD-1, anti-PD-L1 or anti-CTLA-4 therapy could take part, and roughly 40% had some.

Autoimmune disease history or systemic immunosuppression led to patient exclusion. CDR1 is MGHDK, CDR2 SYGVNS, per germline. Trimming pared 6 bases from V and 4 bases from J, leaving 9 bases between. The CDR3 has 13 residues. Method: immunoSEQ multiplex PCR; TCRdb's copy keeps in-frame clones and lacks some. The top ten clones hold approximately 10% of a sample with some 46,000 clones, about 94% of them seen once. This clonotype was obtained from an adult with an advanced solid tumor such as melanoma, head and neck, liver or kidney cancer. This specimen consisted of CD4+ or CD8+ T cells sorted from blood, obtained in a trial of the OX40 agonist ivuxolimab. This chain links TRBV25-1 with TRBJ2-2; D remains ambiguous. CDR3 sequence (DNA): TGTGCCAGCAGGACCCCACCCACCGGGGAGCTGTTTTTT. It yields the protein CASRTPPTGELFF.